Below are 2 T cell receptor beta chains sequenced from a single sample in a study of T cell repertoires in cytomegalovirus infection. TCRdb re-derived calls from the reads in MiXCR, one entry per CDR3 protein. This repertoire shows around 430,000 distinct CDR3 sequences, under 55% found once; its top ten account for about two fifths. These receptors' targets are unknown. Material: cultured PBMCs, obtained from culture after CMV antigen stimulation. The receptors stem from a human donor in good health (CMV status not recorded). Some clones in this sample may be carry-over from other donors' samples.

The chain uses TRBV2 and TRBJ1-6, with 9 bases fitting TRBD1. J lost 9 bases, V lost 6 bases, and 18 bases had no gene match. Germline V CDR1 and CDR2: SNHLY, FYNNEI. This CDR3 has 18 residues. The CDR3 region has the DNA TGTGCCAGCAGGGCTCTCTCGAGACTGGACAGGGGATCTTCACCCCTCCACTTT. Residues: CASRALSRLDRGSSPLHF.

V is TRBV5-5 and J is TRBJ2-6, with D possibly TRBD2 on 6 matching bases. Trimming took off 4 bases at V and 0 bases at J, with 8 bases between the two ends. CDR3 length equals 15 residues. The germline CDR1 and CDR2 sequences are SGHKS and YYEKEE (reference sequence). The CDR3, as DNA: TGTGCCAGCAGCGGGAGGTTCTCTGGGGCCAACGTCCTGACTTTC. Residues: CASSGRFSGANVLTF.